These 3 T cell receptor beta chains were all obtained from the same sample, sequenced in a study of Ad26.COV2.S vaccination and SARS-CoV-2 variants. Noted treatment: about 20 received Ad26.COV2.S at low or high dose, single or two shots; roughly five received placebo; per-sample allocation not given. All samples were drawn on day 63, counting from the first vaccine or placebo injection. This table comes from immunoSEQ multiplex PCR, and its TCRdb copy is limited to in-frame clones, with some not included. The data show a few hundred thousand clones, 85% to 90% seen once. Sequenced here: peripheral blood, sampled in a trial of Ad26.COV2.S vaccine versus placebo. Every receptor here comes from a person between 18 and 65 years old who received the Ad26.COV2.S COVID-19 vaccine or a placebo.

The CDR3 DNA reads as TGTGCCAGCAGCCCCCATGGGGTGAACACCGGGGAGCTGTTTTTT. Translating it yields CASSPHGVNTGELFF. The chain uses TRBV5-4 and TRBJ2-2; D gene ambiguous. The CDR3 covers 15 residues. The germline CDR1 and CDR2 sequences are SGHNT and YYREEE (reference sequence). V was pared by 4 bases and J by 1 base, with 11 bases between.

The chain is built from TRBV6-5 and TRBJ1-6; TRBD1 matches 7 bases. Looked up from germline, CDR1 is MNHEY and CDR2 is SVGAGI. J lost 10 bases, V lost 0 bases, and 9 bases had no gene match. The CDR3 has 16 amino acids. The CDR3 DNA reads as TGTGCCAGCAGTTACTCGTCGACAGGGCTGGGCTCACCCCTCCACTTT. Translation gives CASSYSSTGLGSPLHF.

The J gene is TRBJ2-7, the V gene TRBV7-9; possible D gene TRBD2, 6 bases. Trimming removed 10 bases from V and 7 bases from J, with 17 bases in between. CDR1 is SEHNR, CDR2 FQNEAQ, per germline (reference sequence). This CDR3 region has 12 residues. DNA of the CDR3: TGTGCCACCACACGATGGGGGGAGGAGCAGTACTTC. Translated, it gives CATTRWGEEQYF.